What follows are 27 T cell receptor beta chains derived from one specimen sequenced in a study of blood T cell repertoires in COVID-19. Assay: immunoSEQ multiplex PCR; the TCRdb copy retains only in-frame clones and omits some. The sample lists fewer than 250,000 clones; 83% were seen once. Sequenced sample: peripheral blood. Source of these receptors: a human donor in a cohort sampled during active COVID-19.

The chain employs TRBV7-2 and TRBJ2-7, with D possibly TRBD1 on 7 matching bases. The CDR3 totals 15 residues. The V gene's germline CDR1 is SGHTA and CDR2 FQGNSA. V shed 5 bases and J shed 0 bases, with 14 bases lying between them. CDR3 protein: CASSRGTAISYEQYF. The CDR3 DNA sequence: TGTGCCAGCAGCCGGGGGACAGCCATCTCCTACGAGCAGTACTTC.

The V call is TRBV6-5, the J call TRBJ2-7; TRBD1 is a possible D gene (8 bases). Germline assignment: CDR1 MNHEY and CDR2 SVGAGI. The V gene lost 4 bases and the J gene lost 7 bases, with 20 bases spanning the gap. The CDR3 spans 15 residues. The CDR3: CASSWSPTGGGEQYF. The DNA for the CDR3 is TGTGCCAGCAGTTGGTCCCCTACAGGGGGAGGGGAGCAGTACTTC.

The chain has TRBV9 and TRBJ2-3, with D maybe TRBD2 (5 bases). CDR3 length: 14 residues. Per the germline V gene, CDR1 is SGDLS and CDR2 is YYNGEE. Deletions cut 4 bases from V and 3 bases from J, with 12 bases between. CDR3: CASSLRTGTDTQYF. In DNA, the CDR3 is TGTGCCAGCAGCCTCAGGACTGGGACAGATACGCAGTATTTT.

This clone was seen once. The V call is TRBV2, the J call TRBJ2-5; 8 bases are shared with TRBD1. The length of the CDR3 is 13 residues. CDR1 is SNHLY, CDR2 FYNNEI, per germline. The ends lost 8 bases at V and 1 base at J; junction bases unmatched: 3. This CDR3 is CASSGGSQETQYF. In DNA, the CDR3 is TGTGCCAGCTCAGGGGGCAGCCAAGAGACCCAGTACTTC. Together with reference TRBV2 and TRBJ2-5, the CDR3 gives the full variable domain: EPEVTQTPSHQVTQMGQEVILRCVPISNHLYFYWYRQILGQKVEFLVSFYNNEISEKSEIFDDQFSVERPDGSNFTLKIRSTKLEDSAMYFCASSGGSQETQYFGPGTRLLVL.

J is TRBJ2-3 and V is TRBV4-1, with D unclear. The CDR3 is 13 amino acids. The ends were cut back, 3 bases at V and 1 base at J, with 5 bases in the middle. The germline gives CDR1 MGHRA, CDR2 YSYEKL. The CDR3: CASSQQGTDTQYF. The CDR3 DNA follows: TGCGCCAGCAGCCAGCAGGGCACAGATACGCAGTATTTT.

The rearrangement uses TRBV2 and TRBJ2-2, with D perhaps matching TRBD2 (6 bases). The germline CDR1 and CDR2 sequences are SNHLY and FYNNEI. Trimming removed 4 bases at V and 2 bases at J, with 8 bases between. The length of the CDR3 is 14 residues. CDR3 in amino acids: CASSGGVNTGELFF. Written as DNA, the CDR3 is TGTGCCAGCAGTGGCGGGGTTAACACCGGGGAGCTGTTTTTT.

CDR3 sequence: CASSLFGSLAGGNEQFF. CDR3 in DNA: TGTGCCAGCAGTTTATTTGGGAGCCTAGCGGGGGGGAATGAGCAGTTCTTC. This sequence joins TRBV28 and TRBJ2-1; 12 bases line up with TRBD2. Germline CDR1 and CDR2: MDHEN and SYDVKM. The CDR3 loop spans 17 amino acids. J was trimmed by 7 bases and V by 1 base; bases with no gene match: 8.

Concerning this clone: This may arise from a read error, as a much more abundant clone is one base away. This sequence joins TRBV28 and TRBJ1-6, with a weak D call TRBD1 (5 bases). Germline V lookup: CDR1 MDHEN, CDR2 SYDVKM. This CDR3 has 15 residues. In nucleotides, the CDR3 is TGTGCCAACAGTTTAGAAAGGGGATCGTACTCACCCCTCCACTTT. Translated, it gives CANSLERGSYSPLHF.

The chain carries TRBV5-8 and TRBJ1-4; possible D gene TRBD1, 6 bases. Germline lookup yields CDR1 SGHTS and CDR2 YDEGEE. Trimming left V 0 bases short and J 2 bases short, with 8 bases between. The CDR3 has 15 residues. In nucleotides, the CDR3 is TGTGCCAGCAGCTTGGAGAGGGGGACTAATGAAAAACTGTTTTTT. Protein sequence: CASSLERGTNEKLFF.

This clone has only a few counts. The chain carries TRBV6-5 and TRBJ1-6; 7 bases are a match to TRBD1. This CDR3 has 15 residues. J was trimmed by 6 bases and V by 2 bases; bases with no gene match: 4. Per the germline V gene, CDR1 is MNHEY and CDR2 is SVGAGI. CDR3: CASSYAGQTNSPLHF. Written as DNA, the CDR3 is TGTGCCAGCAGTTACGCGGGACAGACTAATTCACCCCTCCACTTT.

The V call is TRBV25-1, the J call TRBJ2-3; 7 bases are a match to TRBD2. This CDR3 comprises 15 residues. Germline CDR1 is MGHDK and CDR2 is SYGVNS. Losses at the gene ends were 1 base for V and 2 bases for J; bases not matched to a gene: 3. The CDR3 sequence is CASSEWGGTTDTQYF. Written as DNA, the CDR3 is TGTGCCAGCAGTGAATGGGGGGGGACCACAGATACGCAGTATTTT.

The CDR3 region is CASSLEGQGAYEQYF. In DNA, the CDR3 is TGTGCCAGCAGCTTGGAAGGACAGGGAGCCTACGAGCAGTACTTC. The chain couples TRBV5-4 to TRBJ2-7; TRBD1 matches at 8 bases. Germline-derived CDR1 and CDR2 are SGHNT and YYREEE (reference sequence). There are 15 residues in the CDR3. V shed 0 bases, J shed 2 bases, and the junction held 4 bases outside the gene matches.

The CDR3 reads CASSSPGLWNIQYF. Here the CDR3 DNA reads TGTGCCAGCAGTTCCCCGGGACTCTGGAACATTCAGTACTTC. The rearrangement links TRBV27 to TRBJ2-4; D may be TRBD2 (6 bases). Trimming left V 4 bases short and J 7 bases short, with 14 bases between. The CDR3 consists of 14 residues. In germline, CDR1 is MNHEY, CDR2 SMNVEV (reference sequence).

The chain links TRBV7-2 to TRBJ2-3; 9 positions agree with TRBD2. This CDR3 has 16 residues. The V gene end was trimmed by 5 bases and the J gene end by 6 bases; junction bases not matched to a gene: 12. The germline gives CDR1 SGHTA, CDR2 FQGNSA. The CDR3 sequence: CASSPLAGVRSDTQYF. CDR3 DNA sequence: TGTGCCAGCAGCCCATTAGCGGGAGTCCGGTCGGATACGCAGTATTTT.

A word on this clone: Other DNA sequences in the sample encode the same CDR3. The chain links TRBV5-1 to TRBJ1-5; 8 bases fit TRBD1. The CDR3 runs 15 residues. Germline V lookup: CDR1 SGHRS, CDR2 YFSETQ. V was pared by 2 bases and J by 0 bases, with 1 base of the junction left unmatched. CDR3 residues: CASSFGQGSNQPQHF. The CDR3, as DNA: TGCGCCAGCAGCTTCGGACAGGGTAGCAATCAGCCCCAGCATTTT.

The chain couples TRBV7-9 to TRBJ2-3, with D possibly matching TRBD1 (6 bases). The V gene lost 4 bases and the J gene lost 6 bases, with 14 bases spanning the gap. This CDR3 region has 14 residues. The V gene's germline CDR1 is SEHNR and CDR2 FQNEAQ (reference sequence). As DNA, the CDR3 is TGTGCCAGCAGCTACGGGACAAACGGGGATACGCAGTATTTT. As protein: CASSYGTNGDTQYF. The whole variable domain, remainder taken from reference TRBV7-9 and TRBJ2-3, is DTGVSQNPRHKITKRGQNVTFRCDPISEHNRLYWYRQTLGQGPEFLTYFQNEAQLEKSRLLSDRFSAERPKGSFSTLEIQRTEQGDSAMYLCASSYGTNGDTQYFGPGTRLTVL.

This chain links TRBV30 with TRBJ1-5; 9 bases agree with TRBD1. Germline lookup yields CDR1 GTSNPN and CDR2 SVGIG (reference sequence). V lost 1 base, J lost 4 bases, and 8 bases stayed unmatched. The CDR3 extends over 16 amino acids. The CDR3 here is CAWSDLGQGRNQPQHF. CDR3 in DNA: TGTGCCTGGAGTGACCTGGGACAGGGACGTAATCAGCCCCAGCATTTT. Based on the CDR3 plus reference TRBV30 and TRBJ1-5, the full variable domain is SQTIHQWPATLVQPVGSPLSLECTVEGTSNPNLYWYRQAAGRGLQLLFYSVGIGQISSEVPQNLSASRPQDRQFILSSKKLLLSDSGFYLCAWSDLGQGRNQPQHFGDGTRLSIL.

The chain has TRBV28 and TRBJ2-7; 8 positions match TRBD2. V was clipped by 6 bases and J by 3 bases; unmatched bases: 16. Germline V gene sequence: CDR1 MDHEN, CDR2 SYDVKM. This CDR3 comprises 17 residues. The CDR3 DNA is TGTGCCAGCAGCCCGCTTACTAGCGGTAAGGCCATCTACGAGCAGTACTTC. Translation: CASSPLTSGKAIYEQYF.

The chain joins TRBV28 to TRBJ1-5, with TRBD1 identical over 10 bases. With 7 bases clipped from V and 6 bases from J, the junction kept 6 bases outside the gene matches. There are 14 residues in the CDR3. Germline-derived CDR1 and CDR2 are MDHEN and SYDVKM. The CDR3 reads CASIRTGGAQPQHF. In DNA, the CDR3 is TGTGCCAGCATTAGGACAGGGGGAGCTCAGCCCCAGCATTTT.

This clone was recorded only once. This rearrangement joins TRBV15 to TRBJ1-3; no clear D. The CDR3 has 15 residues. Germline CDR1 LNHNV, CDR2 YYDKDF (reference sequence). Trimming took off 5 bases at V and 4 bases at J, with 15 bases between the two ends. As DNA, the CDR3 is TGTGCCACCAGCCTCGCCCGGCTTAGCGGAAACACCATATATTTT. Protein sequence: CATSLARLSGNTIYF.

V is TRBV5-1 and J is TRBJ2-5; 7 nucleotides align to TRBD2. CDR3 length: 15 residues. The J segment lost 4 bases and the V segment lost 1 base, leaving 7 bases of the junction unmatched. Looked up from germline, CDR1 is SGHRS and CDR2 is YFSETQ. The CDR3 reads CASSLSPPGGETQYF. In nucleotides, the CDR3 is TGCGCCAGCAGCTTGAGCCCACCGGGGGGAGAGACCCAGTACTTC.

The chain uses TRBV6-5 and TRBJ2-7; 10 bases fit TRBD1. The ends lost 4 bases at V and 1 base at J; junction bases unmatched: 4. The germline CDR1 and CDR2 sequences are MNHEY and SVGAGI. CDR3 length equals 15 residues. The DNA for the CDR3 is TGTGCCAGCAGTTCCCCGGACAGGGGGTCCTACGAGCAGTACTTC. Its protein product is CASSSPDRGSYEQYF.

V gene TRBV4-2 combines with J gene TRBJ1-1; no clear D gene. CDR3 length: 12 residues. V was pared by 0 bases and J by 7 bases, with 6 bases between. CDR1 and CDR2 from the germline V gene are LGHNA and YNFKEQ. The CDR3 reads CASSQEEGEAFF. CDR3 in DNA: TGTGCCAGCAGCCAAGAGGAGGGTGAAGCTTTCTTT.

This chain connects TRBV10-3 to TRBJ2-2; TRBD2 matches 7 bases. With V trimmed by 6 bases and J by 6 bases, 7 bases remained unmatched. The CDR3 length is 14 residues. CDR1 is ENHRY and CDR2 is SYGVKD in the germline V gene. Here the CDR3 DNA reads TGTGCCATCAGGGAGACTAGCCCCGCCGGGGAGCTGTTTTTT. It is translated as CAIRETSPAGELFF.

Of note for this clone: Different DNA sequences within this sample yield the same CDR3. The chain is built from TRBV6-5 and TRBJ2-7, with 7 bases matching TRBD1. V lost 3 bases to trimming and J lost 0 bases; unmatched junction nucleotides: 2. Germline V gives CDR1 MNHEY, CDR2 SVGAGI. This CDR3 is 14 amino acids long. Here the CDR3 reads CASSYGQVSYEQYF. The CDR3 DNA sequence: TGTGCCAGCAGTTATGGACAGGTCTCCTACGAGCAGTACTTC.

The rearrangement uses TRBV3-1 (or the pseudogene TRBV3-2) and TRBJ1-5, with 11 bases aligning to TRBD1. Looked up from germline, CDR1 is LGHDT and CDR2 is YNNKEL (reference sequence). With V trimmed by 3 bases and J by 2 bases, 9 bases remained unmatched. The CDR3 is 18 amino acids. CDR3 amino acids: CASSHGQGAAFGNQPQHF. CDR3 nucleotide sequence: TGTGCCAGCAGCCACGGACAGGGGGCCGCTTTCGGCAATCAGCCCCAGCATTTT.

The V gene is TRBV5-1, the J gene TRBJ1-6; no clear D gene. V was pared by 4 bases and J by 9 bases, with 17 bases between. The CDR3 spans 15 residues. Germline V gives CDR1 SGHRS, CDR2 YFSETQ. The CDR3 sequence is CASSPLAGDGSPLHF. CDR3 coding DNA: TGCGCCAGCAGCCCCCTGGCGGGAGACGGTTCACCCCTCCACTTT. Filled out from reference TRBV5-1 and TRBJ1-6, the complete variable domain reads KAGVTQTPRYLIKTRGQQVTLSCSPISGHRSVSWYQQTPGQGLQFLFEYFSETQRNKGNFPGRFSGRQFSNSRSEMNVSTLELGDSALYLCASSPLAGDGSPLHFGNGTRLTVT.